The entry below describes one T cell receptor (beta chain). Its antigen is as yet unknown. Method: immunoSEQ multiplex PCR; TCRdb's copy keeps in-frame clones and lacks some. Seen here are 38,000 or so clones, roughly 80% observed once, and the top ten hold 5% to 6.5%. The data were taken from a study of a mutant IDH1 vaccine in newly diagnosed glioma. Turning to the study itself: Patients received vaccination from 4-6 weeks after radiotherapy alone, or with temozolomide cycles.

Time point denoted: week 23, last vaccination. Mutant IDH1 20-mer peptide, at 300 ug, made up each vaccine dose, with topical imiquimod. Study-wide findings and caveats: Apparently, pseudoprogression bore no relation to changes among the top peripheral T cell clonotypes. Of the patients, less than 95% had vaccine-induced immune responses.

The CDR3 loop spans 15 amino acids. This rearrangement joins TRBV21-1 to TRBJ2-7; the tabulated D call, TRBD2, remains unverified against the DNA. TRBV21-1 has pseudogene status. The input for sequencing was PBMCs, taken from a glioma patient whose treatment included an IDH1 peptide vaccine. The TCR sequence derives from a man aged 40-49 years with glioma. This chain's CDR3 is CASSKIPLASYEQYF. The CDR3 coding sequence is TGTGCCAGCAGCAAAATCCCCCTAGCCTCCTACGAGCAGTACTTC.